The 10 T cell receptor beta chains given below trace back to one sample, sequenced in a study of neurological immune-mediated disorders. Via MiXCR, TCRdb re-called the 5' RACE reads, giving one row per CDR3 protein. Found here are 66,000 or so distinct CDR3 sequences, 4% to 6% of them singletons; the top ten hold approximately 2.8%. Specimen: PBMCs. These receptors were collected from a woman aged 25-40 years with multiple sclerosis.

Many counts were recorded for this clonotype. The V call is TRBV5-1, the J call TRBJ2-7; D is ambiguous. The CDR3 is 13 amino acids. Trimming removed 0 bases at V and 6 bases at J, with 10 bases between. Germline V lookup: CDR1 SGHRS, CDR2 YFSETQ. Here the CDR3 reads CASSLDGFTEQYF. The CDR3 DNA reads TGCGCCAGCAGCTTGGACGGATTCACCGAGCAGTACTTC.

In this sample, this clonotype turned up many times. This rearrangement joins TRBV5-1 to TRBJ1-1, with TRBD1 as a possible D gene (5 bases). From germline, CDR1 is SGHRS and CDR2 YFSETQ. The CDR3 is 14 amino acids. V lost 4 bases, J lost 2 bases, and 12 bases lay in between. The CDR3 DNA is TGCGCCAGCAGCAAAGGGGCAGGTAACACTGAAGCTTTCTTT. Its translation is CASSKGAGNTEAFF. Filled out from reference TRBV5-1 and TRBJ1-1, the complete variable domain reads KAGVTQTPRYLIKTRGQQVTLSCSPISGHRSVSWYQQTPGQGLQFLFEYFSETQRNKGNFPGRFSGRQFSNSRSEMNVSTLELGDSALYLCASSKGAGNTEAFFGQGTRLTVV.

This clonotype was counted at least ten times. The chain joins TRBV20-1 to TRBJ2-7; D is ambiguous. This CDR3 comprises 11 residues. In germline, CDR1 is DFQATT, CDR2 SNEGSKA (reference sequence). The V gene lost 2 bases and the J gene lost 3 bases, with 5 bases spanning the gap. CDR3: CSARSRYEQYF. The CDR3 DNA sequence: TGCAGTGCTAGATCTCGCTACGAGCAGTACTTC.

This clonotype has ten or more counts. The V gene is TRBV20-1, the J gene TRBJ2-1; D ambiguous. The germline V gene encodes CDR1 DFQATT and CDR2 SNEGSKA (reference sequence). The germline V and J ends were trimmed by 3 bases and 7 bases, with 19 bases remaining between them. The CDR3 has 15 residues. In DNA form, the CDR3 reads TGCAGTGCTAGTATCGGGCATCGGGCGGCTAATGAGCAGTTCTTC. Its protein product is CSASIGHRAANEQFF.

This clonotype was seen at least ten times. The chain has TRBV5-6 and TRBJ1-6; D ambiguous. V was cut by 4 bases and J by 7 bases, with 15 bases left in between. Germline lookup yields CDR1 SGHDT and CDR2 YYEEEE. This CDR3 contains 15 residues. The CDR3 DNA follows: TGTGCCAGCAGCCCCCGGGGAGGGCGGAATTCACCCCTCCACTTT. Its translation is CASSPRGGRNSPLHF.

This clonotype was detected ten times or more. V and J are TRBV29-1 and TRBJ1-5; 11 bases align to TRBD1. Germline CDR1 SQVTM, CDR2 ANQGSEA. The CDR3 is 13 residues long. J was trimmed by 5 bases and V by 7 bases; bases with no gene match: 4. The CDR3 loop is CSAQGQGDQPQHF. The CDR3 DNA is TGCAGCGCCCAGGGACAGGGGGATCAGCCCCAGCATTTT.

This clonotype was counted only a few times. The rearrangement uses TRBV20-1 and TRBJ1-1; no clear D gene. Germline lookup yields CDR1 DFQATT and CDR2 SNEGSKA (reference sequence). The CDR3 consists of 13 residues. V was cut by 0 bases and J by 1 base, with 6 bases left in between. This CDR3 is CSAREGPNTEAFF. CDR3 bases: TGCAGTGCTAGAGAGGGTCCGAACACTGAAGCTTTCTTT.

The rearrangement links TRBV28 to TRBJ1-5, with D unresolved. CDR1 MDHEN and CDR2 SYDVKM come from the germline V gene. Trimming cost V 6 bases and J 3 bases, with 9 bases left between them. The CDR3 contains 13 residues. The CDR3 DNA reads TGTGCCAGCAGGGGTACAGACAATCAGCCCCAGCATTTT. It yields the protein CASRGTDNQPQHF.

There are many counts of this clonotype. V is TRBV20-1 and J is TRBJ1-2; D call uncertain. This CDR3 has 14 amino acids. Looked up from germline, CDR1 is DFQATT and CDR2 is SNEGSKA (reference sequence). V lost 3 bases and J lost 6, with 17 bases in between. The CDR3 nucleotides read TGCAGTGCTAGCCGATTCAGAGGGCAGGATGGCTACACCTTC. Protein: CSASRFRGQDGYTF.

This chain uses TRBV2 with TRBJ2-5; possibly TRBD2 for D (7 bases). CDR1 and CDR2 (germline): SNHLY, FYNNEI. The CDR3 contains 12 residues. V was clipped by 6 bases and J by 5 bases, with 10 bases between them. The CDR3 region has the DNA TGTGCCAGCAGGACGGGGGGCGAGACCCAGTACTTC. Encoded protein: CASRTGGETQYF.